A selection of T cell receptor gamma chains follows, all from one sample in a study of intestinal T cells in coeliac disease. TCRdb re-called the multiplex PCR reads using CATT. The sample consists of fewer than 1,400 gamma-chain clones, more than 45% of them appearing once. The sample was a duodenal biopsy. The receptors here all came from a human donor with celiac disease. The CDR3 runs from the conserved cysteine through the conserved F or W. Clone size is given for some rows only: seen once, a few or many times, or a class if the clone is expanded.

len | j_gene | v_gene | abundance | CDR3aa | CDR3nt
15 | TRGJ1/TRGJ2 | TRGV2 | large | CATWDELTGYYKKLF | TGTGCCACCTGGGACGAGCTTACGGGTTATTATAAGAAACTCTTT
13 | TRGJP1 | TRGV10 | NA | CAACFATGWFKIF | TGTGCTGCGTGTTTTGCCACTGGTTGGTTCAAGATATTT
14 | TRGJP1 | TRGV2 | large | CATWDGYCGWFKIF | TGTGCCACCTGGGACGGGTATTGTGGTTGGTTCAAGATATTT
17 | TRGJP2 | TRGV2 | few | CATWDGAGGCGDWIKTF | TGTGCCACCTGGGACGGGGCCGGGGGGTGTGGTGATTGGATCAAGACGTTT
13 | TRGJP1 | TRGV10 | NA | CAACLPTGWFKIF | TGTGCTGCGTGTTTGCCGACTGGTTGGTTCAAGATATTT
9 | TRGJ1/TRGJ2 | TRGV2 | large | CATWGPKLF | TGTGCCACCTGGGGGCCCAAACTCTTT
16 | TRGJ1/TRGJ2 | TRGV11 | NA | CACWIRHPIISHKKLF | TGTGCCTGCTGGATTAGGCATCCGATAATTTCCCATAAGAAACTCTTT
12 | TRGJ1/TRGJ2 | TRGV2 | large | CATWDGRYKKLF | TGTGCCACCTGGGACGGACGATATAAGAAACTCTTT
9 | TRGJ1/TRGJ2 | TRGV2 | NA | CATWGRGLF | TGTGCCACCTGGGGACGGGGACTCTTT
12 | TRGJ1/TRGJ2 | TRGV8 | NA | CAPGQNYYKKLF | TGTGCACCTGGGCAGAATTATTATAAGAAACTCTTT
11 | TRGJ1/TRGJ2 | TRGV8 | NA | CAPVNYYKKLF | TGTGCACCTGTCAATTATTATAAGAAACTCTTT
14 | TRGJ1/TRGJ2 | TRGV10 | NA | CAAWGLITCTKKLF | TGTGCTGCGTGGGGATTGATAACGTGCACTAAGAAACTCTTT
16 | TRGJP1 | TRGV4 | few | CATWGWGKGTGWFKIF | TGTGCCACCTGGGGATGGGGAAAGGGCACTGGTTGGTTCAAGATATTT
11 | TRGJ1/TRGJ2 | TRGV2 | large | CATWDGYEKLF | TGTGCCACCTGGGACGGGTATGAGAAACTCTTT
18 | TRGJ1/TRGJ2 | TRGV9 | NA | CALVGGCGFSPVCSQKLF | TGTGCCTTGGTGGGAGGGTGCGGGTTTTCTCCGGTTTGTTCTCAGAAACTCTTT
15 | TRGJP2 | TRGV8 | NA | CATWGPEGGAWIKTF | TGTGCCACCTGGGGACCAGAAGGAGGGGCCTGGATCAAGACGTTT
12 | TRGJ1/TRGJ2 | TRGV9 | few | CALWEVRARKLF | TGTGCCTTGTGGGAGGTGAGGGCTAGGAAACTCTTT
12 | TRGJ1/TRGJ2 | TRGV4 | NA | CATGAIYYKKLF | TGTGCCACTGGTGCCATTTATTATAAGAAACTCTTT
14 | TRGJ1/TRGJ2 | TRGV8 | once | CAPGILTSYYKKLF | TGTGCACCTGGGATATTGACGAGTTATTATAAGAAACTCTTT
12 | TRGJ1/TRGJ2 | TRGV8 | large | CATWDTNRQKLF | TGTGCCACCTGGGATACAAATCGACAGAAACTCTTT
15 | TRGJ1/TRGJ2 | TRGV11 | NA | CACWIRHVFKAEKLF | TGTGCCTGCTGGATTAGGCACGTTTTTAAGGCCGAGAAACTCTTT
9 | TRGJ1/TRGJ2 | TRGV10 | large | CAAWDKKLF | TGTGCTGCGTGGGATAAGAAACTCTTT
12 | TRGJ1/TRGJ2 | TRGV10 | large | CAAWAPAYKKLF | TGTGCTGCGTGGGCCCCCGCTTATAAGAAACTCTTT
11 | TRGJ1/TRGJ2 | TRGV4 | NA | CATWGYYKKLF | TGTGCCACCTGGGGATATTATAAGAAACTCTTT
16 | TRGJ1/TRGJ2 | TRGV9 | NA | CALWECLAANYYKKLF | TGTGCCTTGTGGGAGTGCCTCGCCGCTAATTATTATAAGAAACTCTTT
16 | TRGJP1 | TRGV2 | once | CATWGRAITTGWFKIF | TGTGCCACCTGGGGACGGGCCATTACCACTGGTTGGTTCAAGATATTT
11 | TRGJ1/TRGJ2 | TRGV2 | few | CATWDDYKKLF | TGTGCCACCTGGGACGATTATAAGAAACTCTTT
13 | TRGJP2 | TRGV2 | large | CATWDSWDWIKTF | TGTGCCACCTGGGACTCGTGGGATTGGATCAAGACGTTT